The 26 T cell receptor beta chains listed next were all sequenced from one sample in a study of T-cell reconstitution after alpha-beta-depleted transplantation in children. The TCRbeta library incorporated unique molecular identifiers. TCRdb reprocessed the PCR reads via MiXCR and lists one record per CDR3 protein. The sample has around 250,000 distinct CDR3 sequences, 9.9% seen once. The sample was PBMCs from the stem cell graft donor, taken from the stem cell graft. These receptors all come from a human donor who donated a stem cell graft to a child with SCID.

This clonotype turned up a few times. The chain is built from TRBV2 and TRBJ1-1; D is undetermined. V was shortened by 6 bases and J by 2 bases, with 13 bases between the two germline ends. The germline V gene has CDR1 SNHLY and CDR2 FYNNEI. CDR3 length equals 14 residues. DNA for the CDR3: TGTGCCAGCAGCACCAAGGCCCTTAACACTGAAGCTTTCTTT. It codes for CASSTKALNTEAFF.

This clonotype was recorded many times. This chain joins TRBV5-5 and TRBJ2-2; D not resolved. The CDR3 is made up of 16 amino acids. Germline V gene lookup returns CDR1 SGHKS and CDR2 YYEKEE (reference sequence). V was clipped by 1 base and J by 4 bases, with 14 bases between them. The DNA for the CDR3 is TGTGCCAGCAGCTTGTTCTTCGGCGGCAGCACCGGGGAGCTGTTTTTT. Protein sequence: CASSLFFGGSTGELFF.

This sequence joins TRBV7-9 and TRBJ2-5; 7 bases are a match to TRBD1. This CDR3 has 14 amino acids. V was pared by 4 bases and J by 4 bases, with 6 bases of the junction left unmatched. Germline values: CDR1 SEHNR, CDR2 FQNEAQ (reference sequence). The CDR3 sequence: CASSSDRERETQYF. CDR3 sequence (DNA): TGTGCCAGCAGCTCAGACAGGGAACGAGAGACCCAGTACTTC.

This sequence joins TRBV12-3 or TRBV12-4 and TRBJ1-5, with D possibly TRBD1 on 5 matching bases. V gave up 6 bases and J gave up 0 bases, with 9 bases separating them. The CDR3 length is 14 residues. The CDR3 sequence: CASRPGSSNQPQHF. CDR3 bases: TGTGCCAGCAGGCCAGGGAGTAGCAATCAGCCCCAGCATTTT.

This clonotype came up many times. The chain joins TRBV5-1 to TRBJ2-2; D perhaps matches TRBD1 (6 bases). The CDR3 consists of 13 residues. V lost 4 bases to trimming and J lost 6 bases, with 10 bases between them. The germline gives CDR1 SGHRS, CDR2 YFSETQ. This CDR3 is CASSHRVPGELFF. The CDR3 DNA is TGCGCCAGCAGCCACAGGGTTCCCGGGGAGCTGTTTTTT.

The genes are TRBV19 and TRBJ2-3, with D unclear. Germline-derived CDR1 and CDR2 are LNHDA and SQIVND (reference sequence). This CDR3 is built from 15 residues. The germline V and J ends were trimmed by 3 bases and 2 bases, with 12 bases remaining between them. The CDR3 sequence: CASSISVGVTDTQYF. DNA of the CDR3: TGTGCCAGTAGTATTTCTGTAGGTGTCACAGATACGCAGTATTTT.

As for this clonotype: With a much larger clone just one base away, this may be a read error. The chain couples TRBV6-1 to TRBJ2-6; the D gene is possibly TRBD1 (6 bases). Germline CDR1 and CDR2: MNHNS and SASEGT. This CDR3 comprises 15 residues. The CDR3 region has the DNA TGTGCCGCAGGATTGGGGGCCTCTGGGGCCAACGCCCTGACTTTC. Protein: CAAGLGASGANALTF.

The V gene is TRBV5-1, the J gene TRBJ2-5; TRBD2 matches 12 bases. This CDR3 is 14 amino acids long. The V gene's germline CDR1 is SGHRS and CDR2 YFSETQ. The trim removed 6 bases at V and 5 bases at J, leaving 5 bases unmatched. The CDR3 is CASKTSGGSETQYF. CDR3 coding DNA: TGCGCCAGCAAGACTAGCGGGGGAAGCGAGACCCAGTACTTC.

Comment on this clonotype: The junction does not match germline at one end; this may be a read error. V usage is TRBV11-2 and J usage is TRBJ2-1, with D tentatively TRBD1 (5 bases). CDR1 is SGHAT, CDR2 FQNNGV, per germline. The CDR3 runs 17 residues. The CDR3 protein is CASSPYSDSSSYNEKFF. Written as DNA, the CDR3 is TGTGCCAGCAGCCCCTATTCAGACAGTAGCTCCTACAATGAGAAGTTCTTC.

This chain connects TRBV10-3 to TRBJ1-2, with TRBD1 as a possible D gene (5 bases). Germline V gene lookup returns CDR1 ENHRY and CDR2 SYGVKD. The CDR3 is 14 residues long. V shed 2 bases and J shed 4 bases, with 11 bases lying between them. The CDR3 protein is CAISEPGTVYGYTF. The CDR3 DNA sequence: TGTGCCATCAGTGAGCCCGGGACGGTCTATGGCTACACCTTC.

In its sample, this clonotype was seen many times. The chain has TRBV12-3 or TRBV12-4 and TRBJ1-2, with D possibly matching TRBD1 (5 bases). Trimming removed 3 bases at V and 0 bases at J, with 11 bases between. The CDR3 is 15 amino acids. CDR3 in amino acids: CASSFRRDPNYGYTF. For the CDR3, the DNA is TGTGCCAGCAGTTTTCGGAGGGACCCTAACTATGGCTACACCTTC.

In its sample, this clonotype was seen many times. In nucleotides, the CDR3 is TGCAGTGCTAGTAAGGTTGGACTGCGGGCCTACGAGCAGTACTTC. Protein: CSASKVGLRAYEQYF. This chain uses TRBV20-1 with TRBJ2-7; TRBD2 might be the D (5 bases). V was clipped by 3 bases and J by 2 bases, with 17 bases between them. The CDR3 runs to 15 residues. Germline CDR1 is DFQATT and CDR2 is SNEGSKA (reference sequence).

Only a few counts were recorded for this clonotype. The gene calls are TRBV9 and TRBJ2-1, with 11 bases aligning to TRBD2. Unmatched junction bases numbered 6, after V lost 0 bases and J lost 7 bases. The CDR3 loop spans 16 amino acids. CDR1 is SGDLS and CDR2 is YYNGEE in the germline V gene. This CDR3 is CASSVGIAGGQNEQFF. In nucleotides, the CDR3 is TGTGCCAGCAGCGTAGGTATAGCGGGGGGGCAAAATGAGCAGTTCTTC.

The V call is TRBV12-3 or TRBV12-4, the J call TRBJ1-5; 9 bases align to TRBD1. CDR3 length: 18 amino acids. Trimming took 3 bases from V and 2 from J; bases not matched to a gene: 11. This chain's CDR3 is CASSFATGGISGNQPQHF. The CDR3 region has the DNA TGTGCCAGCAGTTTCGCGACAGGGGGAATATCGGGCAATCAGCCCCAGCATTTT.

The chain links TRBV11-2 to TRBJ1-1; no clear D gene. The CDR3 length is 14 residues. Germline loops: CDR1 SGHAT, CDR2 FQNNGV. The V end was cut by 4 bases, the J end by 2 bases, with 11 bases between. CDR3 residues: CASSSMGKNTEAFF. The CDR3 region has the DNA TGTGCCAGCAGCTCCATGGGGAAAAACACTGAAGCTTTCTTT.

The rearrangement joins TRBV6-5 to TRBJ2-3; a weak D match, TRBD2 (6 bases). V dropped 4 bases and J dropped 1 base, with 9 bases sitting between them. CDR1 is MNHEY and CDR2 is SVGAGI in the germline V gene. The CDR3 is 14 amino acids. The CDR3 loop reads CASSSPGGTDTQYF. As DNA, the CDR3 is TGTGCCAGCAGTTCCCCGGGGGGCACAGATACGCAGTATTTT.

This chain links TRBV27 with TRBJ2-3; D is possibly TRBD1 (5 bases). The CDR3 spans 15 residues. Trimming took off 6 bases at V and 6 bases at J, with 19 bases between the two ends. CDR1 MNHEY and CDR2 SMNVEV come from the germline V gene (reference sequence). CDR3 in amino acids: CASSSTFSRADTQYF. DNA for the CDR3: TGTGCCAGCAGCTCCACTTTCAGCAGGGCCGATACGCAGTATTTT.

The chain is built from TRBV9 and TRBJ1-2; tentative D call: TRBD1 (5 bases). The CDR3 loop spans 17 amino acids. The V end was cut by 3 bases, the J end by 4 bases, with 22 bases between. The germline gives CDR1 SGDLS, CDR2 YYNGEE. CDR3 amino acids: CASSAIMGDRGGYGYTF. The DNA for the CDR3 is TGTGCCAGCAGCGCCATTATGGGGGACCGGGGAGGCTATGGCTACACCTTC.

The CDR3 nucleotides read TGCGCCAGCAGCCCATCTCGGACAGAAGTATACAATGAGCAGTTCTTC. This sequence encodes CASSPSRTEVYNEQFF. The V and J genes are TRBV5-1 and TRBJ2-1; tentatively, D is TRBD1 (6 bases). The V end was cut by 4 bases, the J end by 4 bases, with 18 bases between. Germline V gives CDR1 SGHRS, CDR2 YFSETQ. The CDR3 extends over 16 amino acids.

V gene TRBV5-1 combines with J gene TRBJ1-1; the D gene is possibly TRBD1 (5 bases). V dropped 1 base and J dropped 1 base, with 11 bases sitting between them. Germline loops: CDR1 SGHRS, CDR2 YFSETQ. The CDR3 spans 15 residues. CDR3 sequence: CASSLMGPGNTEAFF. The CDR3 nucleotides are TGCGCCAGCAGCTTGATGGGACCTGGGAACACTGAAGCTTTCTTT.

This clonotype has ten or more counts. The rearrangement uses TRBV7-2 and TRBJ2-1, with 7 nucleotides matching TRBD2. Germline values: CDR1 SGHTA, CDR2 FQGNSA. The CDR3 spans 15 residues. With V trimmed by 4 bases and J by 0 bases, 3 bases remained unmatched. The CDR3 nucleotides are TGTGCCAGCAGCTATACTAGCGTCTCCTACAATGAGCAGTTCTTC. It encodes CASSYTSVSYNEQFF. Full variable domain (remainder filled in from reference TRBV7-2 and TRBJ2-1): GAGVSQSPSNKVTEKGKDVELRCDPISGHTALYWYRQSLGQGLEFLIYFQGNSAPDKSGLPSDRFSAERTGGSVSTLTIQRTQQEDSAVYLCASSYTSVSYNEQFFGPGTRLTVL.

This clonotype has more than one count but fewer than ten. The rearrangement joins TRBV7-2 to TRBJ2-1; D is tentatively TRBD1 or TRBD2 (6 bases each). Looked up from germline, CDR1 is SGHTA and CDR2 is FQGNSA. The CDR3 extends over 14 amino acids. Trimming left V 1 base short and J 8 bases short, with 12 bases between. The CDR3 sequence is CASSLEGGGDEQFF. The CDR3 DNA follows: TGTGCCAGCAGCTTAGAGGGGGGCGGCGATGAGCAGTTCTTC.

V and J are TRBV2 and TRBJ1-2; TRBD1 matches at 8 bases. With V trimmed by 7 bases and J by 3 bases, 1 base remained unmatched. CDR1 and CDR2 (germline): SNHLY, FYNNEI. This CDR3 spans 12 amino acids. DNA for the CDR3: TGTGCCAGCACGGGACAGGACTATGGCTACACCTTC. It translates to CASTGQDYGYTF.

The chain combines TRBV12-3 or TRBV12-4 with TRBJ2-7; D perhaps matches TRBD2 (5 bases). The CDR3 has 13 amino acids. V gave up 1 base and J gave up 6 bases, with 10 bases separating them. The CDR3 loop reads CASSLGVGSEQYF. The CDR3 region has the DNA TGTGCCAGCAGTTTAGGTGTAGGGAGCGAGCAGTACTTC.

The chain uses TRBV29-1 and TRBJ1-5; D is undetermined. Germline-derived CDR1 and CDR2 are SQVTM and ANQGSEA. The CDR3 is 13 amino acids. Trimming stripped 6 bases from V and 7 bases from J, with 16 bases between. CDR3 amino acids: CSVQTTKSQPQHF. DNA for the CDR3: TGCAGCGTGCAAACTACCAAGAGCCAGCCCCAGCATTTT.

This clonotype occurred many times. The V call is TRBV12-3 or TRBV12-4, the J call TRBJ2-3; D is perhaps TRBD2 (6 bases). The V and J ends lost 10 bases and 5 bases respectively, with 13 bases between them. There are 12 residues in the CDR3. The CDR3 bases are TGTGCCACTATGAACGGGGGAGATACGCAGTATTTT. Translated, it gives CATMNGGDTQYF.